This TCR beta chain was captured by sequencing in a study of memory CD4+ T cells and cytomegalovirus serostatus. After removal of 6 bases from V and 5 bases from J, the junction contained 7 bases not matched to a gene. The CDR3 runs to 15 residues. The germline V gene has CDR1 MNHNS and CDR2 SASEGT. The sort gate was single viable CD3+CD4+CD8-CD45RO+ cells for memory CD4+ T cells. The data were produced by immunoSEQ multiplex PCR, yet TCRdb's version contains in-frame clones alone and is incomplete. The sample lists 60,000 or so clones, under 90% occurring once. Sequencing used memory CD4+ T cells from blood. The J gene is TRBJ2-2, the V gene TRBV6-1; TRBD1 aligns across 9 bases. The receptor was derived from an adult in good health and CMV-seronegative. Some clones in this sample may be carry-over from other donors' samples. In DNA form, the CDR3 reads TGTGCCAGCAGGCCCGGGACAGGGAGGACCGGGGAGCTGTTTTTT. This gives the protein CASRPGTGRTGELFF.